This T cell receptor (beta chain) was profiled in a study of blood T cell repertoires in COVID-19. On the study more broadly: The study drew acute and convalescent COVID-19 samples from the United States, Italy and Spain.

Assay: immunoSEQ multiplex PCR; the TCRdb copy retains only in-frame clones and omits some. Of nearly 50,000 clones listed, roughly 88% are singletons. V lost 5 bases and J lost 4; bases outside the gene matches: 5. This CDR3 is built from 14 residues. The germline gives CDR1 SGHDN, CDR2 FVKESK. This receptor was taken from a woman aged 55-70 years with acute or convalescent COVID-19. This sequence joins TRBV14 and TRBJ2-1, with 7 bases lining up with TRBD1. Sequenced: peripheral blood. This chain's CDR3 is CASSAPGQYNEQFF. The DNA of the CDR3 is TGTGCCAGCAGCGCCCCGGGACAGTACAATGAGCAGTTCTTC.